Sequencing of this T cell receptor beta chain was carried out in a study of T cells in Graves' hyperthyroidism and ophthalmopathy. RNA transcripts yielded amplified TCR beta CDR3 regions. TCR CDR3 regions were first amplified by RT-PCR with HTBI primers. TCRdb passed the multiplex PCR reads through MiXCR, listing each CDR3 protein once. The sample carries about 420,000 distinct CDR3 sequences, approximately 14% recorded once. In its sample, this clonotype was seen a few times. One end of the junction fails to match germline, which may point to a read error. The V gene's germline CDR1 is SSHAT and CDR2 FNYEAQ (reference sequence). The CDR3 has 15 amino acids.

The sample consisted of blood. The chain recombines TRBV7-7 with TRBJ1-5, with unresolved D. This receptor was taken from a woman aged 18-30 years with Graves' hyperthyroidism. Here the CDR3 reads CASSFRSRGDQPQHF. In nucleotides, the CDR3 is TGTGCTAGCAGCTTTCGGAGCAGAGGCGATCAGCCCCAGCATTTT.